The following is a T cell receptor beta chain sequence with its context. Its antigen is still unknown. This sample is part of a study of cytomegalovirus exposure and HLA in healthy donors. Points from the study as a whole: The study had only CMV serostatus as immune exposure information. Later examination showed HLA-associated TCR beta chains had greater clonal expansion than equally common others. In an earlier analysis, most TCR beta V segments were productive about 90% or about 30% of the time. Association of a missense DCLRE1C variant with TCR beta V- and J-gene trimming was reported in a later analysis.

The PCR ran on 60 Vbeta and 13 Jbeta primers. Sequenced by immunoSEQ multiplex PCR; TCRdb stores in-frame clones only, minus some. The sample yields about 170,000 clones, approximately 78% seen once. J lost 4 bases, V lost 1 base, and 4 bases had no gene match. The length of the CDR3 is 15 residues. Germline V lookup: CDR1 SGHTA, CDR2 FQGNSA. The source material was PBMCs. This receptor was obtained from a woman under 30 in good health and CMV-seronegative. The chain has TRBV7-2 and TRBJ2-7; 10 nucleotides agree with TRBD2. The CDR3 loop reads CASSLVSGGGYEQYF. CDR3 bases: TGTGCCAGCAGCTTAGTGAGCGGGGGGGGGTACGAGCAGTACTTC.